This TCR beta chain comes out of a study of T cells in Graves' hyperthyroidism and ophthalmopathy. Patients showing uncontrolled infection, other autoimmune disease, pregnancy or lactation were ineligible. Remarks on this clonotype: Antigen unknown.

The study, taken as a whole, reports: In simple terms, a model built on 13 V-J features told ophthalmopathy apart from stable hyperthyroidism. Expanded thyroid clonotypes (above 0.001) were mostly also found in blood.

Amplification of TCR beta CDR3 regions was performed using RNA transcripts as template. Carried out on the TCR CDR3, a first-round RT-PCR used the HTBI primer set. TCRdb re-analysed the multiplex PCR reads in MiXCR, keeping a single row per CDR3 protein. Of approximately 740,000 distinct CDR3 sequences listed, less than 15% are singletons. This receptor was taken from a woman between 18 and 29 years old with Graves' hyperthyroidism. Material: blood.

DNA of the CDR3: TGTGCCAGCAGCTTCATGGGGGAGCAGTACTTC. Its protein is CASSFMGEQYF. The chain uses TRBV11-2 and TRBJ2-7; D not certain. CDR3 size: 11 residues. The V gene lost 3 bases and the J gene lost 7 bases, with 7 bases spanning the gap. Germline loops: CDR1 SGHAT, CDR2 FQNNGV.